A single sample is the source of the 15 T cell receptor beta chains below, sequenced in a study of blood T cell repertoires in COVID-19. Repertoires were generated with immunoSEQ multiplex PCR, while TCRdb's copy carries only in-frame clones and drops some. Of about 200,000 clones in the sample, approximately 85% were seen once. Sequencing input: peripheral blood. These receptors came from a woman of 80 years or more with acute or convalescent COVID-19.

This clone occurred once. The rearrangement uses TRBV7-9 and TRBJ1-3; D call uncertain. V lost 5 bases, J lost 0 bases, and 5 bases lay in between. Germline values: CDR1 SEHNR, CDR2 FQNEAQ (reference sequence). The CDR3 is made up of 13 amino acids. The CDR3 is CASSPGSGNTIYF. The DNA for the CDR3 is TGTGCCAGCAGCCCCGGCTCTGGAAACACCATATATTTT.

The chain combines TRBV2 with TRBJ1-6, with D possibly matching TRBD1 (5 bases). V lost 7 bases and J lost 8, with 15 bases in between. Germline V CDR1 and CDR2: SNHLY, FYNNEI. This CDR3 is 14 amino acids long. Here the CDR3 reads CASNKGWKDSPLHF. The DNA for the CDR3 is TGTGCCAGCAACAAGGGGTGGAAGGATTCACCCCTCCACTTT. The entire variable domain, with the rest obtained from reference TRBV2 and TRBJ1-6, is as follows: EPEVTQTPSHQVTQMGQEVILRCVPISNHLYFYWYRQILGQKVEFLVSFYNNEISEKSEIFDDQFSVERPDGSNFTLKIRSTKLEDSAMYFCASNKGWKDSPLHFGNGTRLTVT.

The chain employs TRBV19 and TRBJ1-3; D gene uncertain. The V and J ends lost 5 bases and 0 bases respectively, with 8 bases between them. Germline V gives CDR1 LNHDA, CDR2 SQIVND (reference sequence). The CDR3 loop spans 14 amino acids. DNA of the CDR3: TGTGCCAGTAGTGGAGGGTTCTCTGGAAACACCATATATTTT. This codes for CASSGGFSGNTIYF.

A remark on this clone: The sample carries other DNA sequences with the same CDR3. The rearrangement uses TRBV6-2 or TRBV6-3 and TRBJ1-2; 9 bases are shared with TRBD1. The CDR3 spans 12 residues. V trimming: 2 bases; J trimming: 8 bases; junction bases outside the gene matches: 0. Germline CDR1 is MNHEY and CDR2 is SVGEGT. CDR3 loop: CASSYGTGGYTF. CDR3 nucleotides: TGTGCCAGCAGTTACGGGACAGGGGGCTACACCTTC.

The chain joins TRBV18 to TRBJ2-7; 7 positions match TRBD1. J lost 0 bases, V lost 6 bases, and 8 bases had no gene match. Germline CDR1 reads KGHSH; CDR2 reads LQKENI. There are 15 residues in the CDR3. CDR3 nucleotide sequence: TGTGCCAGCTCGCCTGGACAGGCGCACTCCTACGAGCAGTACTTC. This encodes CASSPGQAHSYEQYF. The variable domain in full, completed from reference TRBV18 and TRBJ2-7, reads NAGVMQNPRHLVRRRGQEARLRCSPMKGHSHVYWYRQLPEEGLKFMVYLQKENIIDESGMPKERFSAEFPKEGPSILRIQQVVRGDSAAYFCASSPGQAHSYEQYFGPGTRLTVT.

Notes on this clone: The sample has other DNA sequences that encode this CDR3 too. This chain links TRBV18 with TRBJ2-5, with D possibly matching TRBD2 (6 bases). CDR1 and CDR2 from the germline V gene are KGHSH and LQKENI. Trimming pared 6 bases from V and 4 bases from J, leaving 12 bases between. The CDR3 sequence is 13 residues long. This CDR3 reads CASSPGAGETQYF. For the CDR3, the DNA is TGTGCCAGCTCCCCCGGAGCGGGAGAGACCCAGTACTTC.

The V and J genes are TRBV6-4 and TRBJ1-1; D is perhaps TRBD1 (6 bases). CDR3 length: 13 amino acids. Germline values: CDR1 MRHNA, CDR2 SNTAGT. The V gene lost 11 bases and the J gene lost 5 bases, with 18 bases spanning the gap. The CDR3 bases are TGTGCCGTAAGACAGGAGAGGAAGACTGAAGCTTTCTTT. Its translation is CAVRQERKTEAFF.

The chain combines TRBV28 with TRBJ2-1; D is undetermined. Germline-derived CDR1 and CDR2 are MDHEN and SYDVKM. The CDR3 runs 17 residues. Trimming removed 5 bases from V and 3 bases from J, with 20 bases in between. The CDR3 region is CASSSPALRRGYNEQFF. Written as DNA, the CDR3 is TGTGCCAGCAGTAGTCCAGCCCTCCGAAGAGGCTACAATGAGCAGTTCTTC. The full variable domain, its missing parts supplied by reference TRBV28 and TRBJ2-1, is DVKVTQSSRYLVKRTGEKVFLECVQDMDHENMFWYRQDPGLGLRLIYFSYDVKMKEKGDIPEGYSVSREKKERFSLILESASTNQTSMYLCASSSPALRRGYNEQFFGPGTRLTVL.

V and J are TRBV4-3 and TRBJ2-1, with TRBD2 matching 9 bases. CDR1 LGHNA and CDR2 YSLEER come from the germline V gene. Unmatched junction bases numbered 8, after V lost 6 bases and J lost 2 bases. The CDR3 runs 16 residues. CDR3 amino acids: CASRRVAGDAYNEQFF. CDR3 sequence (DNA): TGCGCCAGCAGGAGGGTAGCGGGAGATGCCTACAATGAGCAGTTCTTC.

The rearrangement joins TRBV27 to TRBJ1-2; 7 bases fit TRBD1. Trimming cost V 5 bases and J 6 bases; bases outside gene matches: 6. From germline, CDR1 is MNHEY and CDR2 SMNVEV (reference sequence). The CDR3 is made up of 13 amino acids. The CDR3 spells CASSHGQADGYTF. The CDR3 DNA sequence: TGTGCCAGCAGTCATGGACAGGCGGATGGCTACACCTTC.

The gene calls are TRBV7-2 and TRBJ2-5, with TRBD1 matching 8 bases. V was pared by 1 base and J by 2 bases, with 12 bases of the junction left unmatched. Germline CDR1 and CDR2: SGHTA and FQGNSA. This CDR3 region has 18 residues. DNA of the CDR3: TGTGCCAGCAGCTTAGTTAGAGGACAGGGTTGGGGTCAAGAGACCCAGTACTTC. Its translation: CASSLVRGQGWGQETQYF.

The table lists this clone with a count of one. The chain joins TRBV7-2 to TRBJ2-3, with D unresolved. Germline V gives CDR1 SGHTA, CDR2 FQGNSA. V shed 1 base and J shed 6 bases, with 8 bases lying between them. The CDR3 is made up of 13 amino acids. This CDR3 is CASSLGVGDTQYF. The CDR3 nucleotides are TGTGCCAGCAGCTTAGGTGTCGGGGATACGCAGTATTTT.

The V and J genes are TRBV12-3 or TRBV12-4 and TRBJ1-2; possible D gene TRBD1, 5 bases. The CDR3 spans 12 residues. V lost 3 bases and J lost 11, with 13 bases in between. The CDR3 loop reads CASSFSREGYTF. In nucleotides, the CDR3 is TGTGCCAGCAGTTTTAGCAGGGAAGGTTACACCTTC.

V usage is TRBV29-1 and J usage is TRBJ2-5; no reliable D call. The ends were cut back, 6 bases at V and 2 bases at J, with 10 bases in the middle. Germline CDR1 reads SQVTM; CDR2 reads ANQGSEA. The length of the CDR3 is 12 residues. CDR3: CSVAPPQETQYF. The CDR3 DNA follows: TGCAGCGTGGCCCCCCCGCAAGAGACCCAGTACTTC.

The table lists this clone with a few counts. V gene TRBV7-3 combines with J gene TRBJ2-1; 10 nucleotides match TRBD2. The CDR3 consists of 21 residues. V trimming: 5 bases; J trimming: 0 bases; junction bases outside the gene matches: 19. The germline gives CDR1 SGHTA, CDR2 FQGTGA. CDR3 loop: CASSPGYRLAGLKSSYNEQFF. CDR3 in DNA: TGTGCCAGCAGCCCCGGATATAGACTAGCGGGCCTCAAAAGCTCCTACAATGAGCAGTTCTTC. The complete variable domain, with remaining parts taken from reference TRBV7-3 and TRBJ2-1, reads GAGVSQTPSNKVTEKGKYVELRCDPISGHTALYWYRQSLGQGPEFLIYFQGTGAADDSGLPNDRFFAVRPEGSVSTLKIQRTERGDSAVYLCASSPGYRLAGLKSSYNEQFFGPGTRLTVL.